This TCR beta chain was recorded in a study of spatial heterogeneity in lung cancer. Study information: The correlation between TCR transcript counts in tumor regions and a T cell module score from matched bulk RNA-seq was strong.

General study findings and limits: Expanded intratumoral alpha and beta TCR counts tracked tumor mutation counts.

This clonotype was seen only a few times. Its matching antigen is unknown. CDR1 is DFQATT, CDR2 SNEGSKA, per germline (reference sequence). The CDR3 covers 14 residues. Trimming left V 1 base short and J 2 bases short, with 12 bases between. TCR cDNA molecules each had a unique molecular identifier. From the 5' RACE reads, TCRdb called clonotypes with MiXCR, one entry per CDR3 protein. The data show 20,000 to 25,000 distinct CDR3 sequences, approximately 15% seen once. Time point described: sample taken at primary tumor resection. The roughly 68 donors had untreated early-stage non-small cell lung cancer. Whole RNA from tumor, nontumor lung or frozen PBMC was sequenced unsorted.

The sequences come from lung tumor tissue, collected at surgery. The chain joins TRBV20-1 to TRBJ2-7; perhaps TRBD2 as D (6 bases). This sequence originates from a female donor with early-stage non-small cell lung cancer. CDR3 coding DNA: TGCAGTGCTAGAGCGGAGGGGAAACCCTACGAGCAGTACTTC. Protein: CSARAEGKPYEQYF.